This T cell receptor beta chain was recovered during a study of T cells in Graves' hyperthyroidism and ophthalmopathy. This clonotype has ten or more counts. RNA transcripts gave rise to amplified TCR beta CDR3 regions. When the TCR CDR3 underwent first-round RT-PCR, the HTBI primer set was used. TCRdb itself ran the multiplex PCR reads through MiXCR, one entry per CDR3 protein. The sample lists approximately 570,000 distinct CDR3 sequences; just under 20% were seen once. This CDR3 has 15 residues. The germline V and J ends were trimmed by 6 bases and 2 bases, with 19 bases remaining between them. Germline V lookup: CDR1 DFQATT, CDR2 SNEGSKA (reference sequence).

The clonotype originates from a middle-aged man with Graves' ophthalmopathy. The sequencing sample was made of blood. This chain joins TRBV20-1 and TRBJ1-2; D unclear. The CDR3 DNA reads TGCAGTGCAAACCCGATCAACCTAGGGAACTATGGCTACACCTTC. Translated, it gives CSANPINLGNYGYTF.